A single T cell receptor beta chain is shown here with its context. The record originates from a study of T cells in Graves' hyperthyroidism and ophthalmopathy. Exclusion of patients followed from uncontrolled infection, other autoimmune disease, pregnancy or lactation. Clinical symptoms, serum thyroxine and TRAb, thyroid ultrasound and orbital computed tomography were used for the diagnoses. V lost 4 bases to trimming and J lost 12 bases, with 14 bases between them. The CDR3 contains 13 residues. Per germline, CDR1 SGHNT and CDR2 YYREEE (reference sequence). TCR beta CDR3 sequences were amplified from RNA transcripts. The HTBI set primed first-round TCR CDR3 RT-PCR. TCRdb processed the multiplex PCR reads anew with MiXCR; each CDR3 protein has one entry. The sample consists of roughly 640,000 distinct CDR3 sequences, 16% of them appearing once.

The material sequenced was blood. The V call is TRBV5-4, the J call TRBJ1-6, with D unresolved. This clonotype was sampled from a woman aged 40-49 years with Graves' ophthalmopathy. The CDR3 loop is CASSTGRSVPLHF. CDR3 bases: TGTGCCAGCAGCACCGGACGCTCTGTACCCCTCCACTTT. Together with reference TRBV5-4 and TRBJ1-6, the CDR3 gives the full variable domain: ETGVTQSPTHLIKTRGQQVTLRCSSQSGHNTVSWYQQALGQGPQFIFQYYREEENGRGNFPPRFSGLQFPNYSSELNVNALELDDSALYLCASSTGRSVPLHFGNGTRLTVT.